These T cell receptor beta chains were read from a single sample in a study of response to subunit inactivated influenza vaccine. A single record per CDR3 protein comes from TCRdb applying MiXCR to the RT-PCR reads. Among approximately 530,000 distinct CDR3 sequences listed, roughly 13% were seen once. Here the sequenced sample was PBMCs from blood, taken roughly 47 days after vaccination. The source of these receptors is a middle-aged man who received an inactivated influenza vaccine. Both conserved end residues are part of each CDR3. D genes are given only for firm matches. Size is stated for part of the rows, as once, few or many counts, or as a class when the clone is expanded.

clone_size,v_call,d_call,j_call,cdr3_aa,cdr3_nt
NA,TRBV2,NA,TRBJ2-7,CASSGMTSSYEQYF,TGTGCCAGCAGTGGCATGACAAGCTCCTACGAGCAGTACTTC
NA,TRBV7-2,TRBD2,TRBJ2-1,CASSFGLAGSGEQFF,TGTGCCAGCAGCTTCGGACTAGCGGGATCGGGTGAGCAGTTCTTC
few,TRBV11-2,NA,TRBJ2-3,CASSLGPNKRGAHTDTQYF,TGTGCCAGCAGCTTAGGCCCAAACAAACGGGGGGCGCACACAGATACGCAGTATTTT
NA,TRBV29-1,NA,TRBJ2-4,CSVVVRTAKNIQYF,TGCAGCGTTGTGGTCAGGACAGCCAAAAACATTCAGTACTTC
NA,TRBV4-2,TRBD1,TRBJ2-5,CACSQQGQGTETQYF,TGTGCCTGCAGCCAGCAAGGACAGGGAACGGAGACCCAGTACTTC
NA,TRBV2,TRBD1,TRBJ1-1,CASSRDSVMNTEAFF,TGTGCCAGCAGCCGGGACAGCGTCATGAACACTGAAGCTTTCTTT
few,TRBV7-9,TRBD1,TRBJ1-5,CASSLATGANQPQHF,TGTGCCAGCAGCTTAGCGACAGGGGCAAATCAGCCCCAGCATTTT
many,TRBV12-3/TRBV12-4,TRBD2,TRBJ2-3,CASSLSGTSGRADTQYF,TGTGCCAGCAGTCTATCCGGGACTAGCGGGAGGGCAGATACGCAGTATTTT
few,TRBV20-1,NA,TRBJ1-5,CSAVDPRGNQPQHF,TGCAGTGCCGTGGACCCCAGGGGAAATCAGCCCCAGCATTTT
few,TRBV25-1,TRBD2,TRBJ2-5,CASGSGEVEETQYF,TGTGCCAGCGGTAGCGGGGAGGTCGAAGAGACCCAGTACTTC
few,TRBV20-1,TRBD2,TRBJ2-1,CSARSSGSGFEQFF,TGCAGTGCTAGATCTAGCGGGAGTGGTTTTGAGCAGTTCTTC
NA,TRBV30,NA,TRBJ2-2,CAWSVLLGELFF,TGTGCCTGGAGTGTACTGCTCGGGGAGCTGTTTTTT
few,TRBV12-3/TRBV12-4,NA,TRBJ2-5,CASSLSSWGFQETQYF,TGTGCCAGCAGTCTATCAAGTTGGGGATTTCAAGAGACCCAGTACTTC
few,TRBV20-1,TRBD1,TRBJ2-5,CSARDGTGAGETQYF,TGCAGTGCTAGAGATGGGACAGGGGCTGGGGAGACCCAGTACTTC
NA,TRBV20-1,NA,TRBJ2-7,CSAREYGTYEQYF,TGCAGTGCTAGAGAATACGGAACCTACGAGCAGTACTTC
few,TRBV9,TRBD1,TRBJ2-7,CASSVGTGDYEQYF,TGTGCCAGCAGCGTAGGGACAGGGGACTACGAGCAGTACTTC
few,TRBV12-3/TRBV12-4,TRBD2,TRBJ2-1,CASSSGRVDNEQFF,TGTGCCAGCAGCTCGGGGAGGGTTGACAATGAGCAGTTCTTC
few,TRBV7-8,NA,TRBJ2-1,CASSLVGGTPGQQFF,TGTGCCAGCAGCTTAGTTGGCGGAACTCCGGGGCAGCAGTTCTTC
NA,TRBV7-7,TRBD1,TRBJ2-5,CATSPGQGWGETQYF,TGTGCTACGAGCCCGGGACAGGGGTGGGGAGAGACCCAGTACTTC
NA,TRBV28,NA,TRBJ1-1,CASSHLGERAFF,TGTGCCAGCAGCCACTTGGGGGAAAGAGCTTTCTTT
few,TRBV12-3/TRBV12-4,TRBD1,TRBJ2-5,CASSFDRVLETQYF,TGTGCCAGCAGTTTCGACAGGGTCCTGGAGACCCAGTACTTC
many,TRBV29-1,TRBD1,TRBJ2-7,CSVGPRGLNEQYF,TGCAGCGTGGGCCCCAGGGGGCTCAACGAGCAGTACTTC
NA,TRBV20-1,NA,TRBJ1-3,CSAPLEGTGNTIYF,TGCAGTGCCCCCTTGGAAGGGACTGGAAACACCATATATTTT
few,TRBV28,TRBD2,TRBJ2-7,CASSYSLRGAYSYEQYF,TGTGCCAGCAGTTATAGCCTGCGGGGGGCTTACTCCTACGAGCAGTACTTC
many,TRBV29-1,NA,TRBJ2-3,CSHGRLSTDTQYF,TGCAGCCACGGGCGGTTAAGCACAGATACGCAGTATTTT
NA,TRBV5-1,NA,TRBJ1-1,CASTPSGGNTEAFF,TGCGCCAGCACACCCAGCGGGGGGAACACTGAAGCTTTCTTT
many,TRBV5-1,TRBD2,TRBJ2-3,CASSLALGALAGEADTQYF,TGCGCCAGCAGCTTGGCCCTAGGGGCCCTGGCGGGAGAGGCAGATACGCAGTATTTT
many,TRBV20-1,NA,TRBJ2-7,CSAMGRGAAQLKQYF,TGCAGTGCTATGGGACGGGGGGCGGCTCAGTTGAAGCAGTACTTC
few,TRBV29-1,TRBD1,TRBJ1-1,CSVLKVGDRGRTEAFF,TGCAGCGTATTGAAGGTTGGGGACAGGGGAAGGACTGAAGCTTTCTTT
many,TRBV5-1,NA,TRBJ1-5,CASSLSSPNQPQHF,TGCGCCAGCAGCTTAAGCAGTCCAAATCAGCCCCAGCATTTT
NA,TRBV11-2,TRBD1,TRBJ2-3,CASSLGLATGRTADTQYF,TGTGCCAGCAGCTTAGGTTTAGCGACAGGGCGGACGGCAGATACGCAGTATTTT
NA,TRBV7-3,NA,TRBJ2-3,CASSLTRVVTDTQYF,TGTGCCAGCAGCTTAACGCGGGTTGTCACAGATACGCAGTATTTT
NA,TRBV5-1,TRBD2,TRBJ2-3,CASSSGLDLISTDTQYF,TGCGCCAGCAGCTCGGGACTAGATCTCATTAGCACAGATACGCAGTATTTT
NA,TRBV24-1,NA,TRBJ1-5,CATSDVGEQPQHF,TGTGCCACCAGTGATGTGGGGGAGCAGCCCCAGCATTTT
NA,TRBV4-1,TRBD2,TRBJ2-2,CASSQEGRLARHRELFF,TGCGCCAGCAGCCAAGAAGGGCGACTAGCGCGTCACCGGGAGCTGTTTTTT
NA,TRBV11-2,NA,TRBJ2-1,CASSLAGRLSRQFF,TGTGCCAGCAGCTTAGCGGGCAGACTAAGCCGGCAGTTCTTC
few,TRBV6-1,NA,TRBJ2-5,CASSRGELQETQYF,TGTGCCAGCAGCAGGGGCGAACTCCAAGAGACCCAGTACTTC
few,TRBV11-2,NA,TRBJ2-2,CASSLITTGELFF,TGTGCCAGCAGCTTGATTACGACCGGGGAGCTGTTTTTT
many,TRBV10-3,TRBD2,TRBJ2-7,CAISRGPGLAYEQYF,TGTGCCATCAGCCGAGGTCCGGGACTAGCGTACGAGCAGTACTTC
few,TRBV14,NA,TRBJ1-5,CASSHHSSGNQPQHF,TGTGCCAGCAGCCATCATTCGAGTGGCAATCAGCCCCAGCATTTT
NA,TRBV7-8,TRBD1,TRBJ2-7,CASTNRTGPYEQYF,TGTGCCAGCACCAACAGGACAGGGCCCTACGAGCAGTACTTC
NA,TRBV7-6,NA,TRBJ1-2,CASSRWVGENGYTF,TGTGCCAGCAGCCGGTGGGTTGGGGAAAATGGCTACACCTTC
few,TRBV5-1,TRBD1,TRBJ2-7,CASSLAGTGYHEQYF,TGCGCCAGCAGCTTGGCCGGGACAGGGTACCACGAGCAGTACTTC
many,TRBV20-1,NA,TRBJ2-5,CSAHYSEETQYF,TGCAGTGCCCACTACAGCGAAGAGACCCAGTACTTC
NA,TRBV29-1,TRBD1,TRBJ2-1,CSVVKQGIGFSNEQFF,TGCAGCGTTGTAAAACAGGGGATCGGATTCTCGAATGAGCAGTTCTTC
many,TRBV20-1,TRBD1,TRBJ1-2,CSGGQGVNYGYTF,TGCAGTGGCGGACAGGGAGTCAACTATGGCTACACCTTC
many,TRBV11-2,TRBD2,TRBJ2-3,CASRTYVSGATSTDTQYF,TGTGCCAGCAGAACGTATGTTAGCGGGGCCACTAGCACAGATACGCAGTATTTT